What follows are 8 T cell receptor beta chains derived from one specimen sequenced in a study of OX40 agonist ivuxolimab in advanced cancers. TCRdb keeps only in-frame clones here, not all; method: immunoSEQ multiplex PCR. The table includes 65,000 to 75,000 clones, 85% detected once. The sample in question was CD4+ or CD8+ T cells sorted from blood, obtained in a trial of the OX40 agonist ivuxolimab. These receptors came from an adult with an advanced solid tumor such as melanoma, head and neck, liver or kidney cancer.

The CDR3 region is CAISELGGGYEQYF. The CDR3 DNA sequence: TGTGCCATCAGTGAGTTAGGGGGAGGCTACGAGCAGTACTTC. The J gene is TRBJ2-7, the V gene TRBV10-3; D may match TRBD1 or TRBD2 (6 bases each). The CDR3 is 14 amino acids. Per the germline V gene, CDR1 is ENHRY and CDR2 is SYGVKD. Trimming left V 1 base short and J 3 bases short, with 10 bases between.

The genes are TRBV6-6 and TRBJ1-2; the D is unclear. V was clipped by 3 bases and J by 3 bases, with 11 bases between them. There are 14 residues in the CDR3. From germline, CDR1 is MNHNY and CDR2 SVGAGI (reference sequence). The DNA of the CDR3 is TGTGCCAGCAGTTATCGGTCCAGCGACTATGGCTACACCTTC. The encoded protein is CASSYRSSDYGYTF.

The genes are TRBV5-1 and TRBJ1-5; no clear D gene. V was pared by 0 bases and J by 5 bases, with 6 bases between. This CDR3 region has 13 residues. CDR1 is SGHRS, CDR2 YFSETQ, per germline. The CDR3 nucleotides are TGCGCCAGCAGCTTGGGAGTGGATCAGCCCCAGCATTTT. Its protein is CASSLGVDQPQHF.

The V and J genes are TRBV29-1 and TRBJ1-1; D is possibly TRBD1 (6 bases). Germline lookup yields CDR1 SQVTM and CDR2 ANQGSEA. The CDR3 runs 11 residues. The CDR3 here is CGGGHGTEAFF. DNA of the CDR3: TGCGGTGGGGGCCATGGCACTGAAGCTTTCTTT.

The gene calls are TRBV5-1 and TRBJ2-2, with TRBD1 matching over 8 bases. This CDR3 is 14 amino acids long. CDR1 is SGHRS, CDR2 YFSETQ, per germline. V lost 4 bases and J lost 5; bases outside the gene matches: 4. CDR3 DNA: TGCGCCAGCAGCCTGGACAGGGCAACCGGGGAGCTGTTTTTT. Protein: CASSLDRATGELFF.

This clone was observed once. The chain is built from TRBV4-1 and TRBJ1-4, with D perhaps matching TRBD1 (5 bases). The V gene lost 4 bases and the J gene lost 0 bases, with 9 bases spanning the gap. The CDR3 length is 15 residues. Germline V gene sequence: CDR1 MGHRA, CDR2 YSYEKL. The CDR3 loop is CASSLGGATNEKLFF. The CDR3 DNA is TGCGCCAGCAGCCTCGGAGGGGCAACTAATGAAAAACTGTTTTTT.

The chain employs TRBV7-2 and TRBJ1-3; no firm D call. Between the trimmed V and J ends, which lost 7 bases and 0 bases, there was a span of 22 bases. CDR3 size: 18 residues. Germline values: CDR1 SGHTA, CDR2 FQGNSA. CDR3 DNA: TGTGCCAGCACCTTGAATCTAGGGCAAGCGACCTCTGGAAACACCATATATTTT. Translating it yields CASTLNLGQATSGNTIYF.

About this clone: At one boundary the junction diverges from the germline segment, which might be a read error. The V gene is TRBV7-7, the J gene TRBJ2-1, with 12 bases that match TRBD2. CDR3 length: 16 residues. Per germline, CDR1 SSHAT and CDR2 FNYEAQ (reference sequence). Written as DNA, the CDR3 is TGTGCTAGCAGCTTAACCGGGACTAGCGGGTTCAATGAGCAGTTCTTC. Its protein product is CASSLTGTSGFNEQFF. The full variable domain, rest sourced from reference TRBV7-7 and TRBJ2-1, is GAGVSQSPRYKVTKRGQDVTLRCDPISSHATLYWYQQALGQGPEFLTYFNYEAQPDKSGLPSDRFSAERPEGSISTLTIQRTEQRDSAMYRCASSLTGTSGFNEQFFGPGTRLTVL.